This T cell receptor (beta chain) appears in the sequencing data of a study of blood T cell repertoires in COVID-19. About the study: Material from acute and convalescent COVID-19 was sourced from the United States, Italy and Spain. The analysed material was cDNA or gDNA that came from T cells, B-cell-depleted T cells, or PBMCs.

There are 15 residues in the CDR3. In germline, CDR1 is SGHTA, CDR2 FQGNSA. Trimming took 6 bases from V and 4 from J; bases not matched to a gene: 6. In the original processing: Amplification of reference gene primers was used by the study to estimate nucleated cell counts. The table came from immunoSEQ multiplex PCR; TCRdb's copy has only in-frame clones and leaves some out. V, J and clone size were drawn from that table, and D and trimming were deduced from the DNA. This table holds around 310,000 clones, 89% found once. Which cohort a participant joined came from the clinical history participants gave.

The origin of this receptor is a young woman who had recovered from COVID-19. The genes are TRBV7-2 and TRBJ1-4; 9 nucleotides align to TRBD1. Sample: PBMCs or T cells enriched from blood (not recorded which). The CDR3 loop reads CASRFTGGYNEKLFF. DNA for the CDR3: TGTGCCAGCAGATTCACAGGGGGCTATAATGAAAAACTGTTTTTT.